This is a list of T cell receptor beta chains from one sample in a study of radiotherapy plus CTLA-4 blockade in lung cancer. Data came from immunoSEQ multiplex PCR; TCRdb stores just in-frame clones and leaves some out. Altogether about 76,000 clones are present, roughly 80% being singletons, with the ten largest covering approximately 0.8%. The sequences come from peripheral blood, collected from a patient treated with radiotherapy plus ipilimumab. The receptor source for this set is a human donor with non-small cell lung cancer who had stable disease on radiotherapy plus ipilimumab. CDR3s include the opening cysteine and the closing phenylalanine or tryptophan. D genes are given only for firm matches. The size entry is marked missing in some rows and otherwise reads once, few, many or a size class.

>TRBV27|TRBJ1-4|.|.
TGTGCCAGCAGCCCATTTGGGGGTAATGAAAAACTGTTTTTT
CASSPFGGNEKLFF
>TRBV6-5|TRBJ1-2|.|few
TGTGCCAGCAGTTACTCTCAACGTACAGGGAACTATGGCTACACCTTC
CASSYSQRTGNYGYTF
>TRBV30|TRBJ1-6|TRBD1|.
TGTGCCTGGGCCGGACAGGGGGTTTCACCCCTCCACTTT
CAWAGQGVSPLHF
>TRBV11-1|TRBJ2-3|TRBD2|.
TGTGCCAGCAGCTTAGGGCTAGCGGGAATTGGTGCAGATACGCAGTATTTT
CASSLGLAGIGADTQYF
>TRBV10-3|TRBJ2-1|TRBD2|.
TGTGCCATCAGTGGAGTCGCGGGGGGGCTTAATGAGCAGTTCTTC
CAISGVAGGLNEQFF
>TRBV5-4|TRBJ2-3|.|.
TGTGCCAGCAGGCTAGAGGAAAGGACAGATACGCAGTATTTT
CASRLEERTDTQYF
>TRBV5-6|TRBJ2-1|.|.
TGTGCCAGCAGCTTGCCAACGGGATACAATGAGCAGTTCTTC
CASSLPTGYNEQFF
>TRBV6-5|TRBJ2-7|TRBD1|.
TGTGCCAGCAGTTACGGGACAGGGGACTACGAGCAGTACTTC
CASSYGTGDYEQYF
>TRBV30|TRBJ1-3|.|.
TGTGCCTGGAGTGAGGGCAGGGGCCCAATCTCTGGAAACACCATATATTTT
CAWSEGRGPISGNTIYF
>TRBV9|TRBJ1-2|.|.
TGTGCCACTAAACACCAATCCTATGGCTACACCTTC
CATKHQSYGYTF
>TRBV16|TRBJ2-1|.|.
TGTGCCAGCAGCCAATCGGAAGCCAATGAGCAGTTCTTC
CASSQSEANEQFF
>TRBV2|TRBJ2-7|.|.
TGTGCCACCAAATCGGGGGACAAAAATGAGCAGTACTTC
CATKSGDKNEQYF
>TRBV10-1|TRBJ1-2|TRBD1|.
TGCGCCAGCCCAGGACAGGGGGAGCACTATGGCTACACCTTC
CASPGQGEHYGYTF
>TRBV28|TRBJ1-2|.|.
TGTGCCAGCAGTCGCCCGGGCAGCGGGGGCTACACCTTC
CASSRPGSGGYTF
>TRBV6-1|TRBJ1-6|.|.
TGTGCCAGCAGTGAGGTCGACATCCCCAATTCACCCCTCCACTTT
CASSEVDIPNSPLHF
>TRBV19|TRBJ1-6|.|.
TGTGCCAGTAGTATATTTTCGACAAATAATTCACCCCTCCACTTT
CASSIFSTNNSPLHF
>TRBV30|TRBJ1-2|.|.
TGTGCCTGCAGGGAGGGTGGCTACACCTTC
CACREGGYTF
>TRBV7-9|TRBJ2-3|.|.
TGTGCCAGCAGCTTAGGTCCAAATACGCAGTATTTT
CASSLGPNTQYF
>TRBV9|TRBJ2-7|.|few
TGTGCCAGCAGCTCACAGTCCTACGAGCAGTACTTC
CASSSQSYEQYF
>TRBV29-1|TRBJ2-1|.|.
TGCAGCGTTGATTCTAGGGGTGAGCAGTTCTTC
CSVDSRGEQFF
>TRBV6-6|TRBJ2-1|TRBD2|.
TGTGCCAGCAGTTACGGCCGGGGGGGCAGTGAGCAGTTCTTC
CASSYGRGGSEQFF
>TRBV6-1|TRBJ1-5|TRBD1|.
TGTGCCAGCAGGGGACAGGGGTCTCAGCCCCAGCATTTT
CASRGQGSQPQHF
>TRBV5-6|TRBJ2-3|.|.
TGTGCCAGCAGCCCAGGGGAAGGAACAGATACGCAGTATTTT
CASSPGEGTDTQYF
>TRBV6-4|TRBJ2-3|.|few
TGTGCCAGCAGCCCGGGACACAGCACAGATACGCAGTATTTT
CASSPGHSTDTQYF
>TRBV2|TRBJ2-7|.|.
TGTGCCAGCAGTGAGAGGCGGAGTCACCTGGCAACCTACGAGCAGTACTTC
CASSERRSHLATYEQYF
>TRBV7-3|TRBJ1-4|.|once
TGTGCCAGCAGCCCCCGGGGGGGCGCCGGTGAAAAACTGTTTTTT
CASSPRGGAGEKLFF
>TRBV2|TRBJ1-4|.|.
TGTGCCAGCAGTGAACCTGGGTGGGCTAATGAAAAACTGTTTTTT
CASSEPGWANEKLFF
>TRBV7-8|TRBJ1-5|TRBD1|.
TGTGCCAGCAGCCTAGGAACAGGGGGCAGTCAGCCCCAGCATTTT
CASSLGTGGSQPQHF
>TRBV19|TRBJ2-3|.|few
TGTGCCAGTAGGACCGTCGGGGACACAGATACGCAGTATTTT
CASRTVGDTDTQYF
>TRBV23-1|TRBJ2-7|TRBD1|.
TGCGCCAGCAGTCAAGAAGGGACAGGGGTTTTCTACGAGCAGTACTTC
CASSQEGTGVFYEQYF
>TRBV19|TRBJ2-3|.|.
TGTGCCAGTAGTATGGGGCAGGGGCGCACAGATACGCAGTATTTT
CASSMGQGRTDTQYF
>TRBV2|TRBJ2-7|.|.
TGTGCCAGCAATTCCAGGGGGGCATTATACGAGCAGTACTTC
CASNSRGALYEQYF
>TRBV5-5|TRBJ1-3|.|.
TGTGCCAGCAGCTCAAATGGAAACACCATATATTTT
CASSSNGNTIYF
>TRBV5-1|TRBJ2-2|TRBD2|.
TGCGCCAGCAGCCTACGACTAGCGGGGGGCAACACCGGGGAGCTGTTTTTT
CASSLRLAGGNTGELFF
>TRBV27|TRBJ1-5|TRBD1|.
TGTGCCAGCAGTTCCGGGACAGGGGGCTATCAGCCCCAGCATTTT
CASSSGTGGYQPQHF
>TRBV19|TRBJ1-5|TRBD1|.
TGTGCCAGTATCCCATTGACAGGGCCTTCAGGTGGCAATCAGCCCCAGCATTTT
CASIPLTGPSGGNQPQHF
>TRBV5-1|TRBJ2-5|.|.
TGCGCCAGCAGCTTGGACCAGACCCAGTACTTC
CASSLDQTQYF
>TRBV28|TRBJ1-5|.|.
TGTGCCAGCAGTTTAACTAATCAGCCCCAGCATTTT
CASSLTNQPQHF
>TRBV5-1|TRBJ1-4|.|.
TGCGCCAGCAGCTTTGCGGGTAATGAAAAACTGTTTTTT
CASSFAGNEKLFF
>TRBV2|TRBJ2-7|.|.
TGTGCCAGCACCGAAGGAGGGCCCAGGGAGCAGTACTTC
CASTEGGPREQYF
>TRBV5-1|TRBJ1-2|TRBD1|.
TGCGCCAGCAGCTTAGCGGGACAGAGCACCTATGGCTACACCTTC
CASSLAGQSTYGYTF
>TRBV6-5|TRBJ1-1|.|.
TGTGCCAGCGGGGAGGCCCTGAACACTGAAGCTTTCTTT
CASGEALNTEAFF
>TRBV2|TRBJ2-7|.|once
TGTGCCAGCACCCTACACATGGTCTACGAGCAGTACTTC
CASTLHMVYEQYF
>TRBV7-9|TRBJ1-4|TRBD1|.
TGTGCCAGCAGCTCCCCCGGGACAGGGAATCGAGGAACTAATGAAAAACTGTTTTTT
CASSSPGTGNRGTNEKLFF
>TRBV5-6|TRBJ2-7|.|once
TGTGCCAGCAGCTTGGGGACACGGTCCTACGAGCAGTACTTC
CASSLGTRSYEQYF
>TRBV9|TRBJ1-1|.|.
TGTGCCAGCAGCGCCTCCTCGGTTATGCAGCAGCTGAACACTGAAGCTTTCTTT
CASSASSVMQQLNTEAFF
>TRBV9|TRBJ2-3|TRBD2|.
TGTGCCAGCAGCGTAGGTCTAGCGGGCCTCACAGATACGCAGTATTTT
CASSVGLAGLTDTQYF
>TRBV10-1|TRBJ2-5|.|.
TGCGCCAGCAGCCTGGCCTGGCAAGAGACCCAGTACTTC
CASSLAWQETQYF